This record covers a single T cell receptor beta chain. Profiled with immunoSEQ multiplex PCR; TCRdb holds only in-frame clones, not every one. The data show under 150,000 clones, 90% seen once. These data belong to a study of blood T cell repertoires in COVID-19. Background on the study: PBMCs, B-cell-depleted T cells, or T cells were the source of the cDNA or gDNA that made up the material.

What was sequenced was peripheral blood. This receptor was taken from a human donor with active COVID-19. The donor label of this sample is uncertain.

For the CDR3, the DNA is TGTGCCAGCAGTTACTCGCCTAGCGTTACCTACGAGCAGTACTTC. Translated: CASSYSPSVTYEQYF. The chain uses TRBV6-6 and TRBJ2-7, with a tentative D call TRBD2 (6 bases). Per the germline V gene, CDR1 is MNHNY and CDR2 is SVGAGI (reference sequence). Trimming pared 0 bases from V and 2 bases from J, leaving 11 bases between. This CDR3 is built from 15 residues.